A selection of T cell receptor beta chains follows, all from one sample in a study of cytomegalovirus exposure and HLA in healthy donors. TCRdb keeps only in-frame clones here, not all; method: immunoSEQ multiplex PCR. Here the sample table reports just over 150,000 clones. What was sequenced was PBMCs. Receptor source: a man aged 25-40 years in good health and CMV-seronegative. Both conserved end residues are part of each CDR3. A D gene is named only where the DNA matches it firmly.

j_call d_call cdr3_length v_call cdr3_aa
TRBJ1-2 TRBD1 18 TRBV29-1 CSVVLTGTGGGGGYGYTF
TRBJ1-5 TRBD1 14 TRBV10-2 CASSEVTGTQPQHF
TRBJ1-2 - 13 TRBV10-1 CASSPRRRDGYTF
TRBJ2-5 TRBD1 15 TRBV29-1 CSITPGTGGQETQYF
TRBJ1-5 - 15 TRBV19 CASSIGGNGNQPQHF
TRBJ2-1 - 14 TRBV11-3 CASSLAGLYNEQFF
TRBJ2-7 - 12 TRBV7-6 CASSLNINEQYF
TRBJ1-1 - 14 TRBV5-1 CASSLGALNTEAFF
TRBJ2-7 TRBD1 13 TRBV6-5 CASSRDRYYEQYF
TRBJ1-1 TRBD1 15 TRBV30 CAWHRQGAVGTEAFF
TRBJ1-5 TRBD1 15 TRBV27 CASSTTGGANQPQHF
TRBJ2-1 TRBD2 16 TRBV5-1 CASSLPSSGSNNEQFF
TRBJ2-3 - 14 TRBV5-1 CASSLGRFADTQYF
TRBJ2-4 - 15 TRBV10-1 CASRLGEVAKNIQYF
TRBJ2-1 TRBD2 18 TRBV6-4 CASSDSGTSGVSYNEQFF
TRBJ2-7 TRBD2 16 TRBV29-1 CSVAPFLAGGRYEQYF
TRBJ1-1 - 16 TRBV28 CASSFRELRGNTEAFF
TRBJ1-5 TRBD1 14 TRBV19 CASRLTGPNQPQHF
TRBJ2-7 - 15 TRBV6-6 CASTRGGFSVDEQYF
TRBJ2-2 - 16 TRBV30 CAWSQPRGLFTGELFF
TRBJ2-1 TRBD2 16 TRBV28 CASSFGAGGPLYEQFF
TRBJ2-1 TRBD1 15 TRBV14 CASSGTGGNIHEQFF
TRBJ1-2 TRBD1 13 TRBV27 CASSFRQGHGYTF
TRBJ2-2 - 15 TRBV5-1 CASSLAGGNTGELFF
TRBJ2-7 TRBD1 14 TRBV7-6 CASSSRQGTLEQYF
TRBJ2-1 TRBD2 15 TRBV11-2 CASRPGLAGVNEQFF
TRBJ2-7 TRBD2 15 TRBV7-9 CATDGSAGGSYEQYF
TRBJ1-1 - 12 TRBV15 CATSRDGGIAFF
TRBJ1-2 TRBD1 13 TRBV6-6 CASRAGGRGGYTF
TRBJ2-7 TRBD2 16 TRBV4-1 CASSQDPGGGSYEQYF
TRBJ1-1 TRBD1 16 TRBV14 CASSRPAGGMNTEAFF
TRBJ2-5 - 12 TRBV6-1 CASSRGEETQYF
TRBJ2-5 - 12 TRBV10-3 CAIRAAGETQYF
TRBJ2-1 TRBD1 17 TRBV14 CASSQAPTTGGKGEQFF
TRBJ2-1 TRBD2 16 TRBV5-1 CASSFWLAGGTDEQFF
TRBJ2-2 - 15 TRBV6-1 CASTRGQLYTGELFF
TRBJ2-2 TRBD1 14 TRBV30 CAWGTGTGTGELFF